The following is a T cell receptor beta chain sequence with its context. Its target is not known. Antigen-specific CD4+ T cells expanded by the ViraFEST assay with viral peptide pools were then sequenced. Following culture for about ten days, CD4+ T cells were isolated. Nucleocapsid antibodies were negative in the vaccine recipients, who had never had SARS-CoV-2 infection. It was with approximately 9.6 IU/ml IL-2 and roughly 9.2 ug/ml peptides that some 2 million PBMC per well were cultured. This specimen comes from a study of vaccination effects on CD4 cells after COVID-19. Study context: Each participant received a vaccine that was either BNT162b2 or mRNA-1273, given as two doses.

Repertoires were generated with immunoSEQ multiplex PCR, while TCRdb's copy carries only in-frame clones and drops some. The sample gives about 37,000 clones, roughly 62% of which show up once; about 15% is in the top ten. V was cut by 5 bases and J by 4 bases, with 9 bases left in between. This CDR3 is 14 amino acids long. CDR1 WSHSY and CDR2 SAAADI come from the germline V gene. Whole-study results and caveats: Clones that were induced by infection or by vaccine showed marked contraction late after vaccination. Few convalescent patients and no early post-infection timepoints were included in the study.

This sequence originates from a human donor who received a COVID-19 vaccine. The input for sequencing was CD4+ T cells from PBMCs cultured with HCoV-OC43 spike peptides, taken before COVID-19 vaccination. Subset reported: HCoV-OC43 spike overlapping peptide pool stimulation. V is TRBV10-2 and J is TRBJ1-6; the D is unclear. This CDR3 is CASSPTDYNSPLHF. CDR3 coding DNA: TGCGCCAGCAGTCCCACCGATTATAATTCACCCCTCCACTTT.